Below are 3 T cell receptor beta chains sequenced from a single sample in a study of identical twins. One entry per CDR3 protein, called by TCRdb with MiXCR from the 5' RACE reads. Here the sample spans hundreds of thousands of distinct CDR3 sequences, 18% being singletons. These sequences were also reported in another study, on T cells expressing NK-cell markers.

The sequenced sample was PBMCs. These receptor sequences come from a woman aged 18 to 35 in good health.

The chain carries TRBV7-6 and TRBJ2-2; no clear D gene. V gave up 1 base and J gave up 1 base, with 7 bases separating them. The length of the CDR3 is 15 residues. Germline V CDR1 and CDR2: SGHVS, FNYEAQ. The CDR3 loop reads CASSLGYGNTGELFF. CDR3 in DNA: TGTGCCAGCAGCTTAGGCTACGGGAACACCGGGGAGCTGTTTTTT.

This clonotype has a handful of counts. The CDR3 sequence is CAPPPGAHYNSPLHF. In nucleotides, the CDR3 is TGTGCCCCACCGCCGGGGGCCCACTATAATTCACCCCTCCACTTT. V gene TRBV19 combines with J gene TRBJ1-6; possible D gene TRBD1, 6 bases. Germline loops: CDR1 LNHDA, CDR2 SQIVND (reference sequence). Trimming stripped 11 bases from V and 3 bases from J, with 17 bases between. This CDR3 comprises 15 residues. The variable domain in full, completed from reference TRBV19 and TRBJ1-6, reads DGGITQSPKYLFRKEGQNVTLSCEQNLNHDAMYWYRQDPGQGLRLIYYSQIVNDFQKGDIAEGYSVSREKKESFPLTVTSAQKNPTAFYLCAPPPGAHYNSPLHFGNGTRLTVT.

The gene calls are TRBV11-2 and TRBJ2-3; 9 bases map to TRBD1. The germline V gene has CDR1 SGHAT and CDR2 FQNNGV. The ends lost 4 bases at V and 3 bases at J; junction bases unmatched: 14. The CDR3 runs to 18 residues. CDR3 loop: CASSSWRGAGTGTDTQYF. Here the CDR3 DNA reads TGTGCCAGCAGCTCCTGGAGGGGGGCCGGGACAGGGACAGATACGCAGTATTTT.